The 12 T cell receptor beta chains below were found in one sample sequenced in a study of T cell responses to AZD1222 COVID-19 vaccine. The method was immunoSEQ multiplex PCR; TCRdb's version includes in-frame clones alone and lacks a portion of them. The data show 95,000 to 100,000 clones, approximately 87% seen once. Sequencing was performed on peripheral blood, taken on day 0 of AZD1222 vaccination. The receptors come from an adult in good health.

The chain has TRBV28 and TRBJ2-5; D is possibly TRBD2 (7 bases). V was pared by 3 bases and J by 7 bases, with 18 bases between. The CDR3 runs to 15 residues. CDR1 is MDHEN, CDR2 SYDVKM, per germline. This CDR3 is CASSLSGWGGGTQYF. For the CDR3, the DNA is TGTGCCAGCAGTTTGTCGGGGTGGGGAGGGGGGACCCAGTACTTC.

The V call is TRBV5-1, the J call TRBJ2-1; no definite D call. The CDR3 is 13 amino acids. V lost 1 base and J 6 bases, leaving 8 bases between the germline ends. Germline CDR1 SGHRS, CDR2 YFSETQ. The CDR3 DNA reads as TGCGCCAGCAGCTTGAAGTCGGCCAATGAGCAGTTCTTC. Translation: CASSLKSANEQFF.

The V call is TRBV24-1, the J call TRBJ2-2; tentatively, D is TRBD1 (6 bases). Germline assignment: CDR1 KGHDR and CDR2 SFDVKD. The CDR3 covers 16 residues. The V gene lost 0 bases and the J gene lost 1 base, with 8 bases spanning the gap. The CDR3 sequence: CATSDLLQGNTGELFF. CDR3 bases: TGTGCCACCAGTGATTTGTTACAGGGGAACACCGGGGAGCTGTTTTTT.

The CDR3 DNA is TGTGCCAGCAGCTTAGGACTGTATAATTCACCCCTCCACTTT. This sequence encodes CASSLGLYNSPLHF. V usage is TRBV11-2 and J usage is TRBJ1-6; no firm D call. The V gene lost 1 base and the J gene lost 4 bases, with 5 bases spanning the gap. The CDR3 runs to 14 residues. Germline CDR1 is SGHAT and CDR2 is FQNNGV.

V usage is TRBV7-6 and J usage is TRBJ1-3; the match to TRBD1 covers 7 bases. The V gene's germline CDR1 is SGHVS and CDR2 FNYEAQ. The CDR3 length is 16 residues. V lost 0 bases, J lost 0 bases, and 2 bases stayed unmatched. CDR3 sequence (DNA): TGTGCCAGCAGCTTAGCGGACAGGCGCTCTGGAAACACCATATATTTT. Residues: CASSLADRRSGNTIYF. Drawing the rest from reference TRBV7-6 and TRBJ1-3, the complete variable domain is GAGVSQSPRYKVTKRGQDVALRCDPISGHVSLYWYRQALGQGPEFLTYFNYEAQQDKSGLPNDRFSAERPEGSISTLTIQRTEQRDSAMYRCASSLADRRSGNTIYFGEGSWLTVV.

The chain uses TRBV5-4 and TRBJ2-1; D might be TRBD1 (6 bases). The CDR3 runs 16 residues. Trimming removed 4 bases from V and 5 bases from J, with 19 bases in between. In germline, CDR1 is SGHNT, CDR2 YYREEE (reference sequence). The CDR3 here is CASSQAFRGPDNEQFF. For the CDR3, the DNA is TGTGCCAGCAGCCAAGCCTTCAGGGGCCCAGACAATGAGCAGTTCTTC. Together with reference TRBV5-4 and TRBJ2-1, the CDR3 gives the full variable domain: ETGVTQSPTHLIKTRGQQVTLRCSSQSGHNTVSWYQQALGQGPQFIFQYYREEENGRGNFPPRFSGLQFPNYSSELNVNALELDDSALYLCASSQAFRGPDNEQFFGPGTRLTVL.

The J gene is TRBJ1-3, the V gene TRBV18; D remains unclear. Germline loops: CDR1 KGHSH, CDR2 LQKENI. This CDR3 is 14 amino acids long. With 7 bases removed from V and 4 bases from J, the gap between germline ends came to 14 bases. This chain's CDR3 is CASLTGRAGNTIYF. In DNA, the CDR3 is TGTGCCAGCTTAACCGGGCGGGCCGGAAACACCATATATTTT.

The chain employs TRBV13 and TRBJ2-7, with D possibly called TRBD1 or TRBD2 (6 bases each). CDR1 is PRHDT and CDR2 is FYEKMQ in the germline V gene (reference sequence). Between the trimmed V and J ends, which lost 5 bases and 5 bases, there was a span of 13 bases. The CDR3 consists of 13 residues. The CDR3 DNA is TGTGCCAGCAGCCGGGGGCCGGCGAACGAGCAGTACTTC. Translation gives CASSRGPANEQYF.

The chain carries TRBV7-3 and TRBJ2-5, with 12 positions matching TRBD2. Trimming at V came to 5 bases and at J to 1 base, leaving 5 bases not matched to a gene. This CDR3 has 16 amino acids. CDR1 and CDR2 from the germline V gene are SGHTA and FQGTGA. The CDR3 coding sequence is TGTGCCAGCAGCCGTGGACTAGCGGGGACCCAAGAGACCCAGTACTTC. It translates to CASSRGLAGTQETQYF.

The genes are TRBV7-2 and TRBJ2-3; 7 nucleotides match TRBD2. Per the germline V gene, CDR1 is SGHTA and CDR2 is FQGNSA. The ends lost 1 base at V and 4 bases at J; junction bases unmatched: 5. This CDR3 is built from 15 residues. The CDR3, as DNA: TGTGCCAGCAGCTTAGGACATAGCGGGCCAGATACGCAGTATTTT. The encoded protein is CASSLGHSGPDTQYF.

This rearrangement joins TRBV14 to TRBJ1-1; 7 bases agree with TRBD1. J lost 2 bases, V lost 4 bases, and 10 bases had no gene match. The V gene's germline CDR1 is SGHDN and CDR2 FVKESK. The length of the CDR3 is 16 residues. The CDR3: CASSLRPGGENTEAFF. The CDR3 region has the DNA TGTGCCAGCAGCCTACGGCCAGGGGGTGAAAACACTGAAGCTTTCTTT.

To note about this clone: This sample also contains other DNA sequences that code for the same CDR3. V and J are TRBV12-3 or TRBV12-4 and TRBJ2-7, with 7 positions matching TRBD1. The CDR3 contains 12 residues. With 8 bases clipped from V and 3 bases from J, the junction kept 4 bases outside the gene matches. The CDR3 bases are TGTGCCAGCTCCGACAGGGACTACGAGCAGTACTTC. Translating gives CASSDRDYEQYF.